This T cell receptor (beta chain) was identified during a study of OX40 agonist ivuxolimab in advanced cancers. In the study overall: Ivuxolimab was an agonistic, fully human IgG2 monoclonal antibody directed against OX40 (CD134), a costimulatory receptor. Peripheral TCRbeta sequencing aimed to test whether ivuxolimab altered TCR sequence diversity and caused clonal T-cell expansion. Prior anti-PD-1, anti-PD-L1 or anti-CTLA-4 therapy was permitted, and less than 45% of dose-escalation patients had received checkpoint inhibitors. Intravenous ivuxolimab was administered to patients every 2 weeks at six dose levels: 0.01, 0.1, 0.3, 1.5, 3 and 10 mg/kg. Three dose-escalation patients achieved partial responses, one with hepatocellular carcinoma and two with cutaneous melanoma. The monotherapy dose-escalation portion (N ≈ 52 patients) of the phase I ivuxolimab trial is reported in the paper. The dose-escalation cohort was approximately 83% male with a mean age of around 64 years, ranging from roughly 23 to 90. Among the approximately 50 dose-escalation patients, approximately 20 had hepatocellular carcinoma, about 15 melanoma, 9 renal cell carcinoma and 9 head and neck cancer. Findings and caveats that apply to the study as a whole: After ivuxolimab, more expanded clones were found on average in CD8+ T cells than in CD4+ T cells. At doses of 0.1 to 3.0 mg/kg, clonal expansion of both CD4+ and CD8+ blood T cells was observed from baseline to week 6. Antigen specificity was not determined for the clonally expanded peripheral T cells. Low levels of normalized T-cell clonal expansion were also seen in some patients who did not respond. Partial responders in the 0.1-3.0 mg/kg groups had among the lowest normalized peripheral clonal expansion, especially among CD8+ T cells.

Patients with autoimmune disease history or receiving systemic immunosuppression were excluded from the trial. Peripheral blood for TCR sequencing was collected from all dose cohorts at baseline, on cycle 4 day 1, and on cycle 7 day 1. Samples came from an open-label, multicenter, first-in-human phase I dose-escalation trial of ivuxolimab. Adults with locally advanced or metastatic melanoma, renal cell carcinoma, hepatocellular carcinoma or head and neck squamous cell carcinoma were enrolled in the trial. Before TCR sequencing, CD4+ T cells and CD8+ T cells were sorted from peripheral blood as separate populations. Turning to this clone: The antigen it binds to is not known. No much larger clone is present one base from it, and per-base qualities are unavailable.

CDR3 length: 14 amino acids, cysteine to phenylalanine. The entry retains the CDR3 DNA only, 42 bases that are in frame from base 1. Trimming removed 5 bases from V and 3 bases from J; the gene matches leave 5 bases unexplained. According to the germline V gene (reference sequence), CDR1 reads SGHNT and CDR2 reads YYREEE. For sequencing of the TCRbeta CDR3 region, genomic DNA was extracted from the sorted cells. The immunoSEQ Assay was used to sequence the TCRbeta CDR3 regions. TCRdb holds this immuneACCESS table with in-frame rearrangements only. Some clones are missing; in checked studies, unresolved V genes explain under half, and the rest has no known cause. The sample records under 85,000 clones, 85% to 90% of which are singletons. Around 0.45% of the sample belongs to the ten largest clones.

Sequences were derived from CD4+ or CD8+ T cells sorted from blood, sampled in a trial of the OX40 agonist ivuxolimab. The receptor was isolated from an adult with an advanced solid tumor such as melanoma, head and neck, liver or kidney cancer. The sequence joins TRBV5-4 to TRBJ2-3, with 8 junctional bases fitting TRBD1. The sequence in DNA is TGTGCCAGCAGATCAGGGACAGGAACAGATACGCAGTATTTT. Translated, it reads CASRSGTGTDTQYF.